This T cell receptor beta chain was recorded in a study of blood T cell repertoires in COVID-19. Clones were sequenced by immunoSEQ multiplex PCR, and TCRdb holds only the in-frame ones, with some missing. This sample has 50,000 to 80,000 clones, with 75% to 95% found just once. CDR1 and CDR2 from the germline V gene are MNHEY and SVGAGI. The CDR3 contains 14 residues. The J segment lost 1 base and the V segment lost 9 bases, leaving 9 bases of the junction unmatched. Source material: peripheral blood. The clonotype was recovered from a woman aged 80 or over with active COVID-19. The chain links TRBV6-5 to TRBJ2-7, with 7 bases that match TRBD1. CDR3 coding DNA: TGTGCCAGTCCAAACGACAGGGAGTCCTACGAGCAGTACTTC. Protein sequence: CASPNDRESYEQYF.